This TCR beta chain was documented in a study of T cell repertoires in cytomegalovirus infection. Overall study results and limits: CMV-specific HLA-C-restricted TCR beta clonotypes dominated the ex vivo response.

The V and J ends lost 1 base and 3 bases, in that order; junction bases with no gene match: 11. Per germline, CDR1 LGHNA and CDR2 YNFKEQ. The CDR3 covers 18 residues. TCRdb re-called the reads through MiXCR, storing one row per CDR3 protein. The sample includes some 920,000 distinct CDR3 sequences, about 33% of them seen just once. Comment on this clonotype: Its antigen is still unknown.

The receptor's source is a human donor in good health (CMV status not recorded). Some clones in this sample may be carry-over from other donors' samples. This specimen was cultured CD8+ T cells from PBMCs, taken from culture after CMV antigen stimulation. This chain uses TRBV4-2 with TRBJ2-1, with 8 bases aligning to TRBD1. CDR3 region: CASSQVGQRTGNYNEQFF. The DNA of the CDR3 is TGTGCCAGCAGCCAAGTGGGGCAGAGGACAGGGAACTACAATGAGCAGTTCTTC.